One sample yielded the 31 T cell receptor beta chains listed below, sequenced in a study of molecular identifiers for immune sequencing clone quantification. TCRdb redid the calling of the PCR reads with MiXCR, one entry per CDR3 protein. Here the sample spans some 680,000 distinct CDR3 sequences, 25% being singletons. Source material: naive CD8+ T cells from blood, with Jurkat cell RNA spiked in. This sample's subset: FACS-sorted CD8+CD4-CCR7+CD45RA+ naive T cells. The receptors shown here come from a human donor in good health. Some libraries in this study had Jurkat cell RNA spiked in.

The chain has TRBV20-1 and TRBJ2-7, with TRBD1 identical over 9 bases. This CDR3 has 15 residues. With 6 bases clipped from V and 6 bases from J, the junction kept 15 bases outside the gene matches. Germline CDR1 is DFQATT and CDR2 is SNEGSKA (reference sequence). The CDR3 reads CSAPPPGQGNLEQYF. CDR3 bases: TGCAGTGCCCCGCCCCCCGGACAGGGGAATCTCGAGCAGTACTTC.

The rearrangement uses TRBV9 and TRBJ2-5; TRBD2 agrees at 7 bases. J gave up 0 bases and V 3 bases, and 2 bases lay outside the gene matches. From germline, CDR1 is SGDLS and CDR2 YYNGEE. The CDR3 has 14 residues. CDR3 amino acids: CASSGAGNQETQYF. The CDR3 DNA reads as TGTGCCAGCAGCGGAGCGGGGAACCAAGAGACCCAGTACTTC.

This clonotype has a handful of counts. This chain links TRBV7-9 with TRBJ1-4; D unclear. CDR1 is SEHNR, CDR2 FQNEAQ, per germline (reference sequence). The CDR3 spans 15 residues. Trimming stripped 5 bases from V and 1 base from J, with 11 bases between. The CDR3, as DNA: TGTGCCAGCAGCACCCTTGAGGAAACTAATGAAAAACTGTTTTTT. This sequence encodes CASSTLEETNEKLFF.

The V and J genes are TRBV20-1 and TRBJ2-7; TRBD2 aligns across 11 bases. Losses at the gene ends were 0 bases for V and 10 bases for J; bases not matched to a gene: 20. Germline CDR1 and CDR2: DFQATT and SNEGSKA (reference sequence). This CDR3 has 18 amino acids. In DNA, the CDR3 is TGCAGTGCTAGAGATTACGCGACTAGCGGGATTTTACGAGCGGGACAGTACTTC. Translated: CSARDYATSGILRAGQYF.

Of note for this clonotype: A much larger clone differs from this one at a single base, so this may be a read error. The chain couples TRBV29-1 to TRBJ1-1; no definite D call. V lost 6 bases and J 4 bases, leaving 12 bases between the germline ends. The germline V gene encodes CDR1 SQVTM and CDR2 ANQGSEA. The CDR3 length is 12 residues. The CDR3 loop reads CSVAGRSTEAFF. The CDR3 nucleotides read TGCAGCGTCGCTGGGAGGAGCACTGAAGCTTTCTTT. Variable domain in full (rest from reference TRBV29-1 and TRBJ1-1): SAVISQKPSRDICQRGTSLTIQCQVDSQVTMMFWYRQQPGQSLTLIATANQGSEATYESGFVIDKFPISRPNLTFSTLTVSNMSPEDSSIYLCSVAGRSTEAFFGQGTRLTVV.

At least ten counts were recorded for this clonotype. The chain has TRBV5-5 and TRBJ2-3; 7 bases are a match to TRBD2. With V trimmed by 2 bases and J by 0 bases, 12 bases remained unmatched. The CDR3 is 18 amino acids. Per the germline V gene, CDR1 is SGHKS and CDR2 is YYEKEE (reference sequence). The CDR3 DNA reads TGTGCCAGCAGCTTCCTGACCGGGGAGGGCTATAGCACAGATACGCAGTATTTT. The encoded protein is CASSFLTGEGYSTDTQYF.

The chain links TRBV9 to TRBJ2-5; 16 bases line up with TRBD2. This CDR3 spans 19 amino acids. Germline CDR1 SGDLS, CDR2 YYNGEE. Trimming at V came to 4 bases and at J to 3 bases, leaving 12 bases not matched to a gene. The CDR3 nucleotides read TGTGCCAGCAGCTCGGGACTAGCGGGGGGGCCGCCCGATGAAGAGACCCAGTACTTC. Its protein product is CASSSGLAGGPPDEETQYF.

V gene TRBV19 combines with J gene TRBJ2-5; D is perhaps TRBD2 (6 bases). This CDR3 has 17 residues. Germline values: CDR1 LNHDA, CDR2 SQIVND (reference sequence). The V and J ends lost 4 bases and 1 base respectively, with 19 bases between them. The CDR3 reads CASSTVGMGGLQETQYF. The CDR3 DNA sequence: TGTGCCAGTAGTACGGTGGGGATGGGAGGCCTCCAAGAGACCCAGTACTTC.

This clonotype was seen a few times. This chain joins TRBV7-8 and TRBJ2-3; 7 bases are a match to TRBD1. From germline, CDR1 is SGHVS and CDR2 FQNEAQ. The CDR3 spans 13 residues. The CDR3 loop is CVSTGQQTDTQYF. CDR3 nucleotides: TGTGTCTCGACGGGACAGCAGACAGATACGCAGTATTTT.

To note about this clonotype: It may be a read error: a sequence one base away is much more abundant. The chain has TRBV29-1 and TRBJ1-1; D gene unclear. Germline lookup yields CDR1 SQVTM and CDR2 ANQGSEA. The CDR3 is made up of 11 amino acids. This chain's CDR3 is CSVEEGGEALF. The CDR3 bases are TGCAGCGTTGAAGAAGGCGGTGAAGCTCTCTTT.

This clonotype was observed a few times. The CDR3 reads CASSFGHDTQYF. In DNA form, the CDR3 reads TGTGCCAGCAGTTTCGGGCATGATACGCAGTATTTT. The chain combines TRBV6-6 with TRBJ2-3; D call uncertain. Trimming shortened V by 4 bases and J by 6 bases, and 8 bases separated the two germline ends. The CDR3 is 12 residues long. The germline CDR1 and CDR2 sequences are MNHNY and SVGAGI (reference sequence).

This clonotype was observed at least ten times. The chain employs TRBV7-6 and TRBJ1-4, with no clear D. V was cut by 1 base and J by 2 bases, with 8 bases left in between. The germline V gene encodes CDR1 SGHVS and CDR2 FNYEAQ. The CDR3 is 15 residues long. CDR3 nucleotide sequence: TGTGCCAGCAGCTTAGGTGGAGGGACTAATGAAAAACTGTTTTTT. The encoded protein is CASSLGGGTNEKLFF.

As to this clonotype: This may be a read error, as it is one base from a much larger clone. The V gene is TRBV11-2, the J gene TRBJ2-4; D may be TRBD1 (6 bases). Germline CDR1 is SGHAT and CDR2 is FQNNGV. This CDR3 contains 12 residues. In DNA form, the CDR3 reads TGTGCCAGCAGCCACAGGGAAAACACTCAGTACTTC. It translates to CASSHRENTQYF.

CDR3 protein: CSANPGQGADTQYF. The CDR3 nucleotides are TGCAGTGCGAATCCGGGACAGGGGGCAGATACGCAGTATTTT. J is TRBJ2-3 and V is TRBV20-1, with 11 bases fitting TRBD1. Losses at the gene ends were 6 bases for V and 4 bases for J; bases not matched to a gene: 6. Germline loops: CDR1 DFQATT, CDR2 SNEGSKA (reference sequence). This CDR3 is 14 amino acids long.

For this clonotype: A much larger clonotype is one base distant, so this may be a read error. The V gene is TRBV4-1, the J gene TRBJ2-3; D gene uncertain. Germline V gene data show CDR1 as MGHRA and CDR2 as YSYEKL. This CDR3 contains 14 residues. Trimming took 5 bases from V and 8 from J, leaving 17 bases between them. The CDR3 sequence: CASSYPGLSGTQYF. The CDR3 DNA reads TGCGCCAGCAGCTATCCGGGTTTGTCAGGTACGCAGTATTTT.

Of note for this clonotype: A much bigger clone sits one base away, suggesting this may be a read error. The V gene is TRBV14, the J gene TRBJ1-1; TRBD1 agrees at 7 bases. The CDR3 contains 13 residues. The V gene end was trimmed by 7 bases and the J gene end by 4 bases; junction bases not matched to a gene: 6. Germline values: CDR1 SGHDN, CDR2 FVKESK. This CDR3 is CASNRRDSTEAFF. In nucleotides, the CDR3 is TGTGCCAGCAACCGGAGGGACAGCACTGAAGCTTTCTTT.

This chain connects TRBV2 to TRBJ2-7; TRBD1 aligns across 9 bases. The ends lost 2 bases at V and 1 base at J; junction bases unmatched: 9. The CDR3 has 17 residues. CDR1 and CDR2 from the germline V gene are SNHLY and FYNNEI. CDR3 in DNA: TGTGCCAGCAGTGAATGGGCCGGGACAGGGATTTCCTACGAGCAGTACTTC. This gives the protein CASSEWAGTGISYEQYF.

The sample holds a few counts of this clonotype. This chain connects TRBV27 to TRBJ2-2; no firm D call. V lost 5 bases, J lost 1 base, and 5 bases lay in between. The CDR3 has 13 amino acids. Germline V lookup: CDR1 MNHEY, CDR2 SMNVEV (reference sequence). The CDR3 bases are TGTGCCAGCAGTAAGTGGAACACCGGGGAGCTGTTTTTT. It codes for CASSKWNTGELFF.

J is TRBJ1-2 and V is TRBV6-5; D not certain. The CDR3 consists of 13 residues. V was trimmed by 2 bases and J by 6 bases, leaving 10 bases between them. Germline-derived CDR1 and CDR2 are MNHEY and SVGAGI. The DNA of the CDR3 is TGTGCCAGCAGTTACGCGAGGGCCCATGGCTACACCTTC. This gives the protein CASSYARAHGYTF.

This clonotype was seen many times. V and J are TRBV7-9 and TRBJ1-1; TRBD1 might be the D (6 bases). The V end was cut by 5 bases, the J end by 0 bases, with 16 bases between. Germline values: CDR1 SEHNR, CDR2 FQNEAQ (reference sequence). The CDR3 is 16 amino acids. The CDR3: CASSPARGPVNTEAFF. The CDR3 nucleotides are TGTGCCAGCAGCCCAGCCAGGGGTCCGGTGAACACTGAAGCTTTCTTT.

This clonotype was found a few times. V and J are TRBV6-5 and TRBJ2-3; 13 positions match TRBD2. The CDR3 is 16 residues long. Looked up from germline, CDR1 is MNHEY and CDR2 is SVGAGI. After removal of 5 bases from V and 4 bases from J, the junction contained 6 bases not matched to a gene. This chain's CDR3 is CASSSGTSGIADTQYF. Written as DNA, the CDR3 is TGTGCCAGCAGTAGTGGGACTAGCGGGATTGCAGATACGCAGTATTTT.

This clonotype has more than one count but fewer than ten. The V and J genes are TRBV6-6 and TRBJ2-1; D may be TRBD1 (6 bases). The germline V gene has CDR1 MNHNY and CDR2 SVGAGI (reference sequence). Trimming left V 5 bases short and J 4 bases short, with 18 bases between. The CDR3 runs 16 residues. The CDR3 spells CASSVSGQPSYNEQFF. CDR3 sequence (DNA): TGTGCCAGCAGTGTCTCTGGACAGCCGAGTTACAATGAGCAGTTCTTC.

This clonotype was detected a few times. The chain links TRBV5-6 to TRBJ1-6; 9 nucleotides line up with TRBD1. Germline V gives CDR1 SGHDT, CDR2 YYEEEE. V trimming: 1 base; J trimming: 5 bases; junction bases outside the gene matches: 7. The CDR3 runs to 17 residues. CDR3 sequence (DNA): TGTGCCAGCAGCTTGCCCCCAGGGGACAGGGATAATTCACCCCTCCACTTT. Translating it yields CASSLPPGDRDNSPLHF.

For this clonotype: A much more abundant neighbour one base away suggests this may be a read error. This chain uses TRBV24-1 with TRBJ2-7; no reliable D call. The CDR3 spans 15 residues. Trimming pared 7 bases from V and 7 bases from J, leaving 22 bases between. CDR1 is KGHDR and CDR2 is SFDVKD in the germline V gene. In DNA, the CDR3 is TGTGCCACCAGCGGCACCAACAGCTCCTACAATGAGCAGTACTTC. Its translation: CATSGTNSSYNEQYF.

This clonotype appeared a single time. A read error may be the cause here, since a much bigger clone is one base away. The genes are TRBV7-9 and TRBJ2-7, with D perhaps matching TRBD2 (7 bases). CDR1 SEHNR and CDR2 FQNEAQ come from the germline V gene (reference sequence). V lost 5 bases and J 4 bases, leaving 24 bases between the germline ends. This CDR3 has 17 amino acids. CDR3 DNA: TGTGCCAGCAGCCGGGGGGCTGGTGGGTCTAGCGGATACGAGCAGTACTTC. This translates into CASSRGAGGSSGYEQYF. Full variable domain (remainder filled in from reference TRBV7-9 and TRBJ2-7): DTGVSQNPRHKITKRGQNVTFRCDPISEHNRLYWYRQTLGQGPEFLTYFQNEAQLEKSRLLSDRFSAERPKGSFSTLEIQRTEQGDSAMYLCASSRGAGGSSGYEQYFGPGTRLTVT.

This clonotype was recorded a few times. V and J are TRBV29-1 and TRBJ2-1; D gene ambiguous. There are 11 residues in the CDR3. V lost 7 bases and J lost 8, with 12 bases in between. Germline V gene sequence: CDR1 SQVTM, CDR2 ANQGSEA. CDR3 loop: CSGTNDYEQFF. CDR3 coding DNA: TGCAGCGGAACGAATGACTATGAGCAGTTCTTC.

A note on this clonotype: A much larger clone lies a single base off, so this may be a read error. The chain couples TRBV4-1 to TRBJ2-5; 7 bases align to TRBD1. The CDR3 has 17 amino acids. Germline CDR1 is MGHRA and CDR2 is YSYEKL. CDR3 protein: CASCQGRSGTEEETQYF. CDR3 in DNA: TGCGCCAGCTGCCAAGGCAGGTCCGGGACAGAAGAAGAGACCCAGTACTTC.

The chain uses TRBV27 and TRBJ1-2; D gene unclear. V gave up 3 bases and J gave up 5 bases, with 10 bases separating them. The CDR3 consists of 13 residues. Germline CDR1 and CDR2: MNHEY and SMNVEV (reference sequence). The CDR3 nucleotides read TGTGCCAGCAGTTTGAGGGCGAGGTATGGCTACACCTTC. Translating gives CASSLRARYGYTF.

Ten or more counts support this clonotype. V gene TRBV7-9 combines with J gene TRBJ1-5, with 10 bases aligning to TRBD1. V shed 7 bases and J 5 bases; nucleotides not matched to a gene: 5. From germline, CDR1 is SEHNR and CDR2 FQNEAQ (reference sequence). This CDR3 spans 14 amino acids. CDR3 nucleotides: TGTGCCAGCACCCAGGGACAGGGGCATCAGCCCCAGCATTTT. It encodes CASTQGQGHQPQHF.

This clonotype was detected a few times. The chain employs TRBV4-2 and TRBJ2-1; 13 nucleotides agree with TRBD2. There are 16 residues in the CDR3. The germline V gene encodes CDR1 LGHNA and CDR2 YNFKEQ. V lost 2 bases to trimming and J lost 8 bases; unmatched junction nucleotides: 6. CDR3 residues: CASSQLGLAGKYEQFF. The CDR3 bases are TGTGCCAGCAGCCAACTGGGACTAGCGGGAAAGTATGAGCAGTTCTTC.

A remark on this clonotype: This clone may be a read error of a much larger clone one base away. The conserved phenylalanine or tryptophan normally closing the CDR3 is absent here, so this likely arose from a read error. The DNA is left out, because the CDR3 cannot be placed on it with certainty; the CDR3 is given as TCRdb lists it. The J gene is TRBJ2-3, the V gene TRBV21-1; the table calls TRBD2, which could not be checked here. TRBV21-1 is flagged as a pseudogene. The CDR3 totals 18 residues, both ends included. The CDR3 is CASSTLVKGGTSTDTQYL.